The 26 T cell receptor beta chains below all came from one sample that was sequenced in a study of blood T cell repertoires in COVID-19. Repertoires were generated with immunoSEQ multiplex PCR, while TCRdb's copy carries only in-frame clones and drops some. The sample contains 250,000 to 350,000 clones, 80% to 85% of which appear only once. Sequenced input: peripheral blood. The receptors stem from a person between 65 and 79 years old with COVID-19, enrolled during active disease.

The V gene is TRBV6-1, the J gene TRBJ1-3, with a weak D call TRBD1 (6 bases). Germline loops: CDR1 MNHNS, CDR2 SASEGT. The V end lost 2 bases, the J end lost 0 bases, and 11 bases lay between the germline ends. The CDR3 covers 16 residues. The CDR3: CASSEQGLLSGNTIYF. DNA of the CDR3: TGTGCCAGCAGTGAACAGGGGTTACTCTCTGGAAACACCATATATTTT.

This rearrangement joins TRBV5-1 to TRBJ1-1, with D tentatively TRBD1 (5 bases). Germline loops: CDR1 SGHRS, CDR2 YFSETQ. The CDR3 consists of 14 residues. V was clipped by 0 bases and J by 2 bases, with 8 bases between them. The CDR3 sequence is CASSLGQHNTEAFF. The CDR3 nucleotides are TGCGCCAGCAGCTTGGGACAGCACAACACTGAAGCTTTCTTT.

The V call is TRBV10-3, the J call TRBJ1-2; D is ambiguous. The length of the CDR3 is 12 residues. Germline loops: CDR1 ENHRY, CDR2 SYGVKD. The V end lost 3 bases, the J end lost 5 bases, and 7 bases lay between the germline ends. Here the CDR3 DNA reads TGTGCCATCAGTGATGAGAATTATGGCTACACCTTC. Protein: CAISDENYGYTF.

The rearrangement links TRBV28 to TRBJ2-7; D uncertain. V lost 3 bases and J 3 bases, leaving 27 bases between the germline ends. Germline V gene sequence: CDR1 MDHEN, CDR2 SYDVKM. The CDR3 runs 19 residues. CDR3 in DNA: TGTGCCAGCAGTTTTTCCTCGCTCAGGAAGACGACACAACTCTACGAGCAGTACTTC. Residues: CASSFSSLRKTTQLYEQYF.

This chain joins TRBV7-3 and TRBJ2-1, with 9 bases lining up with TRBD2. V was clipped by 2 bases and J by 9 bases; unmatched bases: 8. CDR3 size: 15 residues. CDR1 is SGHTA and CDR2 is FQGTGA in the germline V gene. The CDR3 loop is CASSLDAGGPGEQFF. The CDR3 nucleotides read TGTGCCAGCAGCTTAGACGCGGGGGGGCCTGGTGAGCAGTTCTTC. Full variable domain (missing parts from reference TRBV7-3 and TRBJ2-1): GAGVSQTPSNKVTEKGKYVELRCDPISGHTALYWYRQSLGQGPEFLIYFQGTGAADDSGLPNDRFFAVRPEGSVSTLKIQRTERGDSAVYLCASSLDAGGPGEQFFGPGTRLTVL.

The chain carries TRBV4-1 and TRBJ1-2; 9 bases align to TRBD1. Germline V CDR1 and CDR2: MGHRA, YSYEKL. This CDR3 is built from 16 residues. After removal of 9 bases from V and 4 bases from J, the junction contained 15 bases not matched to a gene. CDR3 sequence: CASSAGQGFDGYGYTF. The CDR3 DNA sequence: TGCGCCAGTAGCGCGGGACAGGGATTTGACGGCTATGGCTACACCTTC.

This clone turned up a few times. The chain employs TRBV28 and TRBJ2-1; D is uncertain. This CDR3 contains 12 residues. The germline V and J ends were trimmed by 1 base and 10 bases, with 8 bases remaining between them. CDR1 is MDHEN and CDR2 is SYDVKM in the germline V gene. The CDR3 loop reads CASSLLAGEQFF. Written as DNA, the CDR3 is TGTGCCAGCAGTTTATTAGCTGGGGAGCAGTTCTTC.

The gene calls are TRBV5-4 and TRBJ1-1, with 7 bases lining up with TRBD1. V lost 1 base, J lost 7 bases, and 7 bases stayed unmatched. Germline-derived CDR1 and CDR2 are SGHNT and YYREEE (reference sequence). The CDR3 extends over 14 amino acids. This CDR3 reads CASSLRGQTLEAFF. In DNA form, the CDR3 reads TGTGCCAGCAGCTTGAGGGGACAGACCCTTGAAGCTTTCTTT.

The CDR3 bases are TGTGCCAGCGGACAGGGGGCGCGGGTCGGGGAGCTGTTTTTT. It yields the protein CASGQGARVGELFF. This chain uses TRBV9 with TRBJ2-2, with 11 bases matching TRBD1. Germline V gene data show CDR1 as SGDLS and CDR2 as YYNGEE. CDR3 size: 14 residues. Unmatched junction bases numbered 6, after V lost 7 bases and J lost 7 bases. The full variable domain, its missing parts supplied by reference TRBV9 and TRBJ2-2, is DSGVTQTPKHLITATGQRVTLRCSPRSGDLSVYWYQQSLDQGLQFLIQYYNGEERAKGNILERFSAQQFPDLHSELNLSSLELGDSALYFCASGQGARVGELFFGEGSRLTVL.

This chain joins TRBV7-2 and TRBJ2-7; possible D gene TRBD1, 6 bases. Germline assignment: CDR1 SGHTA and CDR2 FQGNSA. The CDR3 extends over 13 amino acids. V was shortened by 5 bases and J by 3 bases, with 11 bases between the two germline ends. The CDR3: CASSPRGFYEQYF. Written as DNA, the CDR3 is TGTGCCAGCAGCCCCAGGGGTTTCTACGAGCAGTACTTC.

This chain connects TRBV4-3 to TRBJ1-6; D gene ambiguous. Trimming took 0 bases from V and 10 from J, leaving 16 bases between them. Looked up from germline, CDR1 is LGHNA and CDR2 is YSLEER. The CDR3 sequence is 16 residues long. This CDR3 is CASSQEVGSRVSPLHF. CDR3 in DNA: TGCGCCAGCAGCCAAGAGGTAGGGAGCCGGGTATCACCCCTCCACTTT.

The V gene is TRBV28, the J gene TRBJ1-3; perhaps TRBD1 as D (5 bases). V shed 5 bases and J shed 4 bases, with 12 bases lying between them. CDR1 is MDHEN and CDR2 is SYDVKM in the germline V gene. The CDR3 runs to 14 residues. The CDR3 is CASSTSGQGNTIYF. The CDR3, as DNA: TGTGCCAGCAGTACCTCAGGGCAGGGAAACACCATATATTTT.

This clone came up once. The chain couples TRBV6-2 or TRBV6-3 to TRBJ1-5; 9 bases agree with TRBD1. The trim removed 5 bases at V and 4 bases at J, leaving 6 bases unmatched. The CDR3 length is 15 residues. CDR1 is MNHEY, CDR2 SVGEGT, per germline. CDR3 bases: TGTGCCAGCAGTGACCCGACAGGGGGTAATCAGCCCCAGCATTTT. As protein: CASSDPTGGNQPQHF.

J is TRBJ2-1 and V is TRBV24-1, with 12 bases identical to TRBD2. This CDR3 spans 15 amino acids. In germline, CDR1 is KGHDR, CDR2 SFDVKD. V dropped 5 bases and J dropped 7; count of bases not matched to a gene: 5. DNA of the CDR3: TGTGCCACCAGTGGCGGACTAGCGGGATCTAATGAGCAGTTCTTC. Translating it yields CATSGGLAGSNEQFF.

V and J are TRBV7-6 and TRBJ1-5; tentatively, D is TRBD1 (5 bases). CDR1 and CDR2 (germline): SGHVS, FNYEAQ. Trimming pared 2 bases from V and 3 bases from J, leaving 11 bases between. The CDR3 extends over 15 amino acids. CDR3 nucleotides: TGTGCCAGCAGCTTAACAGGACAACACAATCAGCCCCAGCATTTT. Its translation is CASSLTGQHNQPQHF.

The sample holds one count of this clone. V and J are TRBV19 and TRBJ1-5, with TRBD1 matching over 8 bases. The V segment lost 5 bases and the J segment 9 bases; nucleotides outside the gene matches: 9. The CDR3 has 14 residues. Germline V gene data show CDR1 as LNHDA and CDR2 as SQIVND (reference sequence). This CDR3 is CASSPGTGLWPQHF. The CDR3 region has the DNA TGTGCCAGTAGTCCCGGGACAGGCCTATGGCCCCAGCATTTT.

V is TRBV4-3 and J is TRBJ2-7, with a weak D call TRBD1 (5 bases). Germline V gene lookup returns CDR1 LGHNA and CDR2 YSLEER. This CDR3 is built from 15 residues. Trimming took 4 bases from V and 3 from J, leaving 16 bases between them. The CDR3 DNA sequence: TGCGCCAGCAGCCGCAGTCCGACAGCCTACTACGAGCAGTACTTC. Translating it yields CASSRSPTAYYEQYF.

This rearrangement joins TRBV19 to TRBJ1-3; possibly TRBD1 for D (5 bases). Germline CDR1 is LNHDA and CDR2 is SQIVND (reference sequence). CDR3 length: 12 residues. The V end was cut by 6 bases, the J end by 6 bases, with 9 bases between. CDR3 residues: CASSQGVNTIYF. CDR3 bases: TGTGCCAGTAGCCAGGGTGTAAACACCATATATTTT.

V gene TRBV28 combines with J gene TRBJ2-3; 8 positions agree with TRBD2. Trimming took 3 bases from V and 0 from J; bases not matched to a gene: 8. The CDR3 runs to 17 residues. Germline CDR1 reads MDHEN; CDR2 reads SYDVKM. CDR3 DNA: TGTGCCAGCAGTTTTATGCTAGCGGGCGCCAGCACAGATACGCAGTATTTT. Translation: CASSFMLAGASTDTQYF.

The gene calls are TRBV18 and TRBJ2-1, with 9 nucleotides matching TRBD2. With V trimmed by 0 bases and J by 7 bases, 7 bases remained unmatched. The CDR3 covers 16 residues. Germline V gene sequence: CDR1 KGHSH, CDR2 LQKENI. CDR3 coding DNA: TGTGCCAGCTCACCACCTCTAGCGGGGCGCGGGAATGAGCAGTTCTTC. Its protein product is CASSPPLAGRGNEQFF.

V and J are TRBV5-1 and TRBJ1-2, with 7 nucleotides matching TRBD1. V lost 0 bases and J lost 4; bases outside the gene matches: 3. The CDR3 spans 14 residues. Germline V gene lookup returns CDR1 SGHRS and CDR2 YFSETQ. The CDR3 loop is CASSLEGAGYGYTF. CDR3 DNA sequence: TGCGCCAGCAGCTTGGAGGGGGCGGGCTATGGCTACACCTTC.

The chain recombines TRBV29-1 with TRBJ2-7, with D possibly matching TRBD1 (5 bases). The CDR3 length is 13 residues. Per germline, CDR1 SQVTM and CDR2 ANQGSEA. V was pared by 6 bases and J by 5 bases, with 17 bases between. The CDR3 reads CSVRQGLSNEQYF. The CDR3 DNA reads TGCAGCGTCCGCCAGGGATTATCTAACGAGCAGTACTTC.

This chain joins TRBV4-3 and TRBJ2-7; D not certain. The CDR3 length is 13 residues. Trimming removed 2 bases at V and 2 bases at J, with 7 bases between. The germline gives CDR1 LGHNA, CDR2 YSLEER. The CDR3 spells CASSQRVTYEQYF. Here the CDR3 DNA reads TGCGCCAGCAGCCAACGGGTTACCTACGAGCAGTACTTC.

The rearrangement uses TRBV5-1 and TRBJ2-1; TRBD2 aligns across 9 bases. Germline V CDR1 and CDR2: SGHRS, YFSETQ. With 0 bases clipped from V and 1 base from J, the junction kept 8 bases outside the gene matches. CDR3 length: 18 residues. CDR3 amino acids: CASSLVLTSGGSYNEQFF. DNA for the CDR3: TGCGCCAGCAGCTTGGTCCTGACTAGCGGAGGGTCCTACAATGAGCAGTTCTTC.

The V gene is TRBV7-9, the J gene TRBJ1-4; possibly TRBD1 for D (5 bases). This CDR3 has 18 amino acids. V was shortened by 3 bases and J by 8 bases, with 25 bases between the two germline ends. Germline CDR1 and CDR2: SEHNR and FQNEAQ (reference sequence). The CDR3: CASSFRDSRASAEEKLFF. The DNA for the CDR3 is TGTGCCAGCAGCTTTCGGGACTCGAGGGCATCCGCGGAGGAAAAACTGTTTTTT.

The chain has TRBV29-1 and TRBJ1-1, with D possibly being TRBD1 (5 bases). Germline V gives CDR1 SQVTM, CDR2 ANQGSEA. Trimming shortened V by 5 bases and J by 6 bases, and 16 bases separated the two germline ends. The CDR3 covers 13 residues. This CDR3 is CSVKGHRIAEAFF. The CDR3 DNA follows: TGCAGCGTTAAAGGACACCGCATCGCTGAAGCTTTCTTT.